This T cell receptor (beta chain) was recorded in a study of regulatory T cells in long-lasting Graves disease. Study-wide context: Antithyroid drug exposure in newly diagnosed Graves' patients had lasted under 3 months. Findings and caveats of the study: Limited samples may have lowered accuracy.

Time point specified: newly diagnosed GD, antithyroid drugs for less than 3 months. Preparation of the TCR library used RNA extracted from PBMCs. HTBI primers from iRepertoire and Arm-PCR of CDR3 regions yielded the TCR beta libraries. Via MiXCR, TCRdb re-called the multiplex PCR reads, giving one row per CDR3 protein. This sample yields approximately 360,000 distinct CDR3 sequences, of which approximately 10% are seen a single time; around 18% belongs to the top ten. This clonotype was picked up many times. No antigen is known for it. This same sample was also taken into another study, of T cells in Graves' hyperthyroidism and ophthalmopathy. That study adds: The HTBI primer set was used in a first-round RT-PCR of the TCR CDR3.

This receptor was obtained from a woman between 18 and 29 years old with Graves disease. This sample comprised peripheral blood mononuclear cells (PBMCs), obtained at new diagnosis, from a patient treated with antithyroid drugs.

CDR3 nucleotide sequence: TGTGCCAGCAGCCCCTCGCAAGGGGCACGACTCCAAGAGACCCAGTACTTC. Translating gives CASSPSQGARLQETQYF. The chain links TRBV7-9 to TRBJ2-5; tentative D call: TRBD1 (5 bases). V dropped 5 bases and J dropped 1 base, with 20 bases sitting between them. The CDR3 contains 17 residues. From germline, CDR1 is SEHNR and CDR2 FQNEAQ (reference sequence).